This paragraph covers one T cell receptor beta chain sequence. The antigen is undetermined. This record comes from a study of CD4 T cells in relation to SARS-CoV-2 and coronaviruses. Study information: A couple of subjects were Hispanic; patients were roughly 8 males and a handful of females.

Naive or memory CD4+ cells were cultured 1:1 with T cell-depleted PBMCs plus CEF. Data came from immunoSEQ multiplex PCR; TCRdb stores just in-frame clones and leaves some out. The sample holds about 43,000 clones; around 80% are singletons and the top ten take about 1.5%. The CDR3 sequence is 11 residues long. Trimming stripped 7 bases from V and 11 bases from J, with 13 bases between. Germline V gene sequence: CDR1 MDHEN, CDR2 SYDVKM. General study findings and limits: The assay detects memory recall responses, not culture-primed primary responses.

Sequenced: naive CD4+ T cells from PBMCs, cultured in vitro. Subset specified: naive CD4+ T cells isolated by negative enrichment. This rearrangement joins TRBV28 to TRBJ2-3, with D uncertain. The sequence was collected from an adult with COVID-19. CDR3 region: CASTDGFEQYF. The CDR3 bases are TGTGCCAGCACCGACGGGTTTGAGCAGTATTTT.